The 14 T cell receptor beta chains below all came from one sample that was sequenced in a study of blood T cell repertoires in COVID-19. Sequencing used immunoSEQ multiplex PCR; TCRdb keeps in-frame clones, though not all of them. The sample lists approximately 170,000 clones, approximately 80% seen once, with roughly 15% in the top ten. Material: peripheral blood. These receptor sequences come from a woman in her seventies with COVID-19, enrolled during active disease.

With regard to this clone: The junction shows a germline mismatch at one end, possibly a read error. This chain links TRBV7-8 with TRBJ2-1; TRBD2 is a possible D gene (5 bases). The CDR3 is 11 amino acids. Germline CDR1 SGHVS, CDR2 FQNEAQ. The CDR3 DNA follows: TGTGCCAGCAGCTGGGGATTTAGCGTGCTCTTC. Translation gives CASSWGFSVLF.

As DNA, the CDR3 is TGCGCCAGCAGCGCCAGCTCTGGAAACACCATATATTTT. Its translation: CASSASSGNTIYF. This chain links TRBV5-1 with TRBJ1-3; no clear D gene. Trimming pared 4 bases from V and 0 bases from J, leaving 5 bases between. The CDR3 extends over 13 amino acids. The germline V gene has CDR1 SGHRS and CDR2 YFSETQ.

V is TRBV9 and J is TRBJ2-2; 10 nucleotides align to TRBD2. V was pared by 2 bases and J by 2 bases, with 3 bases of the junction left unmatched. Germline CDR1 is SGDLS and CDR2 is YYNGEE. CDR3 length: 16 amino acids. The CDR3 bases are TGTGCCAGCAGCGTTGCTAGCGGGGGCAACACCGGGGAGCTGTTTTTT. It codes for CASSVASGGNTGELFF.

The chain links TRBV10-3 to TRBJ1-5; TRBD1 matches 7 bases. V was clipped by 5 bases and J by 7 bases; unmatched bases: 8. Germline V gene lookup returns CDR1 ENHRY and CDR2 SYGVKD. CDR3 length equals 14 residues. The CDR3, as DNA: TGTGCCATCAGTCTAAGTCAGGGGGAACAGCCCCAGCATTTT. It codes for CAISLSQGEQPQHF.

This clone was picked up one time. The chain is built from TRBV3-1 (or the pseudogene TRBV3-2) and TRBJ1-1, with a tentative D call TRBD1 (6 bases). The CDR3 is made up of 17 amino acids. Trimming stripped 4 bases from V and 6 bases from J, with 24 bases between. Germline values: CDR1 LGHDT, CDR2 YNNKEL (reference sequence). CDR3 sequence: CASSPPVGGGGGAEAFF. The CDR3 nucleotides are TGTGCCAGCAGCCCCCCCGTGGGGGGAGGGGGAGGCGCTGAAGCTTTCTTT.

The V gene is TRBV7-8, the J gene TRBJ1-2, with 9 bases aligning to TRBD1. The V and J ends lost 1 base and 6 bases, in that order; junction bases with no gene match: 3. This CDR3 is 14 amino acids long. Germline CDR1 SGHVS, CDR2 FQNEAQ. CDR3 DNA sequence: TGTGCCAGCAGCTTAGTTGACAGGGGGAATGGCTACACCTTC. As protein: CASSLVDRGNGYTF. The full variable domain, its missing parts supplied by reference TRBV7-8 and TRBJ1-2, is GAGVSQSPRYKVAKRGQDVALRCDPISGHVSLFWYQQALGQGPEFLTYFQNEAQLDKSGLPSDRFFAERPEGSVSTLKIQRTQQEDSAVYLCASSLVDRGNGYTFGSGTRLTVV.

The V gene is TRBV30, the J gene TRBJ1-2, with 7 bases that match TRBD1. The CDR3 runs to 13 residues. Germline CDR1 and CDR2: GTSNPN and SVGIG (reference sequence). Trimming at V came to 3 bases and at J to 8 bases, leaving 9 bases not matched to a gene. CDR3 coding DNA: TGTGCCTGGAGGATTAAGACAGGGCAAGGCTACACCTTC. It codes for CAWRIKTGQGYTF.

J is TRBJ2-1 and V is TRBV11-3; 14 positions agree with TRBD2. The germline gives CDR1 SGHNT, CDR2 YENEEA. This CDR3 region has 19 residues. J gave up 6 bases and V 1 base, and 11 bases lay outside the gene matches. This CDR3 is CASSLGGLGTSGRRNEQFF. The CDR3 DNA reads as TGTGCCAGCAGCTTAGGAGGGCTAGGGACTAGCGGGAGACGCAATGAGCAGTTCTTC. Full variable domain (missing parts from reference TRBV11-3 and TRBJ2-1): EAGVVQSPRYKIIEKKQPVAFWCNPISGHNTLYWYLQNLGQGPELLIRYENEEAVDDSQLPKDRFSAERLKGVDSTLKIQPAELGDSAVYLCASSLGGLGTSGRRNEQFFGPGTRLTVL.

This clone has more than one count but fewer than ten. The chain joins TRBV14 to TRBJ1-2; TRBD1 matches at 8 bases. Germline V CDR1 and CDR2: SGHDN, FVKESK. V shed 4 bases and J 8 bases; nucleotides not matched to a gene: 15. This CDR3 has 16 amino acids. The CDR3 region is CASSRLGQAFAEGYTF. In nucleotides, the CDR3 is TGTGCCAGCAGCCGATTGGGACAGGCTTTCGCAGAAGGCTACACCTTC.

The chain has TRBV7-9 and TRBJ1-1; the D gene is possibly TRBD1 (5 bases). Germline V lookup: CDR1 SEHNR, CDR2 FQNEAQ (reference sequence). The length of the CDR3 is 13 residues. Deletions cut 4 bases from V and 7 bases from J, with 13 bases between. CDR3 nucleotides: TGTGCCAGCAGCTCTAGGGGTTGGGGTGAAGCTTTCTTT. This sequence encodes CASSSRGWGEAFF.

The rearrangement links TRBV7-9 to TRBJ1-1; D is possibly TRBD1 (5 bases). Trimming took off 1 base at V and 5 bases at J, with 11 bases between the two ends. CDR1 and CDR2 from the germline V gene are SEHNR and FQNEAQ (reference sequence). The CDR3 contains 14 residues. Here the CDR3 reads CASSLEWGRTEAFF. DNA of the CDR3: TGTGCCAGCAGCTTAGAATGGGGGAGGACTGAAGCTTTCTTT.

The chain couples TRBV30 to TRBJ1-3; 11 bases agree with TRBD1. Germline CDR1 and CDR2: GTSNPN and SVGIG (reference sequence). The trim removed 1 base at V and 0 bases at J, leaving 5 bases unmatched. This CDR3 region has 17 residues. For the CDR3, the DNA is TGTGCCTGGAGTGGGGACAGGGGGTTCCTCTCTGGAAACACCATATATTTT. This encodes CAWSGDRGFLSGNTIYF.

The chain recombines TRBV5-1 with TRBJ2-1, with 7 bases that match TRBD1. In germline, CDR1 is SGHRS, CDR2 YFSETQ. Trimming removed 3 bases from V and 0 bases from J; junction bases left unmatched: 3. The CDR3 length is 15 residues. The CDR3 coding sequence is TGCGCCAGCAGCTGGGACAGTATCTCCTACAATGAGCAGTTCTTC. Its protein product is CASSWDSISYNEQFF.

V usage is TRBV27 and J usage is TRBJ1-4; a possible D gene is TRBD1 (5 bases). The V gene's germline CDR1 is MNHEY and CDR2 SMNVEV (reference sequence). The CDR3 spans 14 residues. Trimming removed 7 bases from V and 7 bases from J, with 16 bases in between. CDR3 loop: CASTPGTAFEKLFF. DNA for the CDR3: TGTGCCAGCACCCCCGGGACTGCCTTTGAAAAACTGTTTTTT.